The 5 T cell receptor beta chains listed next were all sequenced from one sample in a study of radiotherapy plus CTLA-4 blockade in lung cancer. The table came from immunoSEQ multiplex PCR; TCRdb's copy has only in-frame clones and leaves some out. The data show about 35,000 clones, with about 85% seen just once and 5.8% held by the top ten. Sequencing used peripheral blood, obtained from a patient treated with radiotherapy plus ipilimumab. Receptors were obtained from a human donor with non-small cell lung cancer who had stable disease on radiotherapy plus ipilimumab.

The rearrangement links TRBV9 to TRBJ2-7; 15 bases agree with TRBD2. The CDR3 spans 17 residues. J was trimmed by 6 bases and V by 0 bases; bases with no gene match: 7. The germline V gene encodes CDR1 SGDLS and CDR2 YYNGEE. CDR3 nucleotide sequence: TGTGCCAGCAGCGTAGCCCCGGGACTAGCGGGAGGAGGCGAGCAGTACTTC. This encodes CASSVAPGLAGGGEQYF.

This chain links TRBV27 with TRBJ1-4; D is possibly TRBD1 (6 bases). This CDR3 is built from 13 residues. Trimming shortened V by 6 bases and J by 7 bases, and 12 bases separated the two germline ends. Germline CDR1 MNHEY, CDR2 SMNVEV (reference sequence). Here the CDR3 reads CASRDRRFEKLFF. CDR3 bases: TGTGCCAGCAGAGACAGGCGGTTTGAAAAACTGTTTTTT.

A few counts support this clone. The rearrangement links TRBV28 to TRBJ1-3; no reliable D call. Germline CDR1 and CDR2: MDHEN and SYDVKM. V gave up 11 bases and J gave up 4 bases, with 12 bases separating them. CDR3 size: 12 residues. CDR3: CAGGVKGNTIYF. The CDR3 DNA follows: TGTGCCGGCGGAGTCAAAGGAAACACCATATATTTT.

The rearrangement links TRBV27 to TRBJ2-1; 7 bases are a match to TRBD2. J was trimmed by 3 bases and V by 7 bases; bases with no gene match: 12. The germline CDR1 and CDR2 sequences are MNHEY and SMNVEV (reference sequence). This CDR3 is 16 amino acids long. The CDR3 DNA is TGTGCCAGCAAAATGGATGTGACTAGCCACTACAATGAGCAGTTCTTC. Encoded protein: CASKMDVTSHYNEQFF.

The rearrangement links TRBV4-1 to TRBJ2-3; 9 bases fit TRBD2. CDR3 length: 17 residues. The germline CDR1 and CDR2 sequences are MGHRA and YSYEKL. With 1 base clipped from V and 5 bases from J, the junction kept 10 bases outside the gene matches. The CDR3 is CASSQGSAGGVKDTQYF. The CDR3 DNA reads as TGCGCCAGCAGCCAAGGCTCAGCGGGAGGAGTGAAAGATACGCAGTATTTT.